A selection of T cell receptor beta chains follows, all from one sample in a study of cytomegalovirus exposure and HLA in healthy donors. Sequencing was performed with immunoSEQ multiplex PCR; in TCRdb, only in-frame clones are kept and a portion is missing. The sample records about 160,000 clones, about 86% being singletons. Sequencing was performed on PBMCs. The receptors stem from a woman aged 18 to 35 in good health and CMV-seronegative. Both conserved end residues are part of each CDR3. The D gene is left open where the match is weak. Rows give clone size only sometimes, using once, few, many, or a class for an expanded clone.

-	TRBD2	TRBV27	TRBJ2-1	CASSLFGTSGRNEQFF	TGTGCCAGCAGTTTATTCGGGACTAGCGGGAGAAATGAGCAGTTCTTC
-	-	TRBV7-3	TRBJ2-1	CASSYASPSGEQFF	TGTGCCAGCAGCTACGCTAGCCCCTCTGGTGAGCAGTTCTTC
-	TRBD1	TRBV6-5	TRBJ2-3	CASSPQGARADTQYF	TGTGCCAGCAGTCCACAGGGGGCTCGAGCAGATACGCAGTATTTT
-	TRBD1	TRBV18	TRBJ2-2	CASSPPSRGGPNTGELFF	TGTGCCAGCTCACCACCTTCGAGAGGGGGCCCGAACACCGGGGAGCTGTTTTTT
-	-	TRBV5-1	TRBJ1-5	CASSPMGGNQPQHF	TGCGCCAGCAGCCCCATGGGGGGTAATCAGCCCCAGCATTTT
-	TRBD2	TRBV2	TRBJ2-1	CASSEAHWTSGGPTEQFF	TGTGCCAGCAGTGAAGCCCATTGGACTAGCGGGGGGCCGACGGAGCAGTTCTTC
-	TRBD1	TRBV19	TRBJ1-2	CASTHTGGMIYGYTF	TGTGCCAGTACCCATACAGGGGGCATGATCTATGGCTACACCTTC
-	-	TRBV29-1	TRBJ2-1	CSVVPPDRPGEQFF	TGCAGCGTTGTCCCTCCCGACAGGCCAGGAGAGCAGTTCTTC
-	-	TRBV2	TRBJ2-2	CASSLDQGTGELFF	TGTGCCAGCAGTCTCGATCAGGGGACCGGGGAGCTGTTTTTT
few	TRBD2	TRBV7-8	TRBJ2-7	CASTPIGGKLTYEQYF	TGTGCCAGCACTCCCATCGGGGGGAAGCTGACCTACGAGCAGTACTTC
once	-	TRBV29-1	TRBJ1-3	CSVEENTIYF	TGCAGCGTTGAGGAGAACACCATATATTTT
-	-	TRBV7-9	TRBJ2-2	CASSLVQGNTGELFF	TGTGCCAGCAGCTTAGTACAGGGGAACACCGGGGAGCTGTTTTTT